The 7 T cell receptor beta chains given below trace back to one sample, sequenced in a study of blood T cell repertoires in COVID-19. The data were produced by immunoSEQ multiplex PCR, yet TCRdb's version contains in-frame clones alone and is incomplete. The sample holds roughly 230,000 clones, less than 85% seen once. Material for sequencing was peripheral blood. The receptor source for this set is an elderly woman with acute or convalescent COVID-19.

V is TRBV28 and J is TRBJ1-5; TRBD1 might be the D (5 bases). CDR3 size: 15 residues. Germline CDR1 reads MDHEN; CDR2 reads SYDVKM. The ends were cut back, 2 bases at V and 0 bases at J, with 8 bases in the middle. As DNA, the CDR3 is TGTGCCAGCAGTTTAACCGGGGGTAGCAATCAGCCCCAGCATTTT. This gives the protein CASSLTGGSNQPQHF.

The chain's CDR3 is CASSALSTDTQYF. The CDR3 DNA sequence: TGTGCCAGCAGCGCCCTCTCGACTGATACGCAGTATTTT. The chain has TRBV9 and TRBJ2-3, with D unclear. Trimming removed 3 bases from V and 6 bases from J, with 11 bases in between. The length of the CDR3 is 13 residues. Germline CDR1 reads SGDLS; CDR2 reads YYNGEE.

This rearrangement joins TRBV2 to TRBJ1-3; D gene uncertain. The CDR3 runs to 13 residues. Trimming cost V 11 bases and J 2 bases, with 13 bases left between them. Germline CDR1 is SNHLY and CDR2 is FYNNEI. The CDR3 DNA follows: TGTGCCGGAGCTCAGAGGCCTGGAAACACCATATATTTT. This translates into CAGAQRPGNTIYF.

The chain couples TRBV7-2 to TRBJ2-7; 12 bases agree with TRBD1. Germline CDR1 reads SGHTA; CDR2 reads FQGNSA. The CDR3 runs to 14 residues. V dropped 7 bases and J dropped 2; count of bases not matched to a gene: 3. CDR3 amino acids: CASTGDRGPYEQYF. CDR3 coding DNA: TGTGCCAGCACCGGGGACAGGGGGCCCTACGAGCAGTACTTC.

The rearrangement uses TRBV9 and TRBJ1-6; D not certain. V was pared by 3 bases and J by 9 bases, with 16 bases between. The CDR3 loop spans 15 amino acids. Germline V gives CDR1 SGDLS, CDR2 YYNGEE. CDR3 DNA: TGTGCCAGCAGCGCAACAACAGAGCCTTTTTCACCCCTCCACTTT. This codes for CASSATTEPFSPLHF.

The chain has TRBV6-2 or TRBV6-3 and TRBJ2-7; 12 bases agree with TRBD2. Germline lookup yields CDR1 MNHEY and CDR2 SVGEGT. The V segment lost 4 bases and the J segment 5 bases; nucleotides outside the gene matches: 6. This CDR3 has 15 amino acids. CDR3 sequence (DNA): TGTGCCAGCAGTTCCCCAAGACTAGCGGGGGACGAGCAGTACTTC. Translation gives CASSSPRLAGDEQYF.

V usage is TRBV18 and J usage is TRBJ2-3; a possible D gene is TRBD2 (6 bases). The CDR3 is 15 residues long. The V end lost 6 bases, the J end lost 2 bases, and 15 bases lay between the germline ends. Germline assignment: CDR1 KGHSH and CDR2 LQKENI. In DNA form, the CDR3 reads TGTGCCAGCTCGCCGTCGGGGGTCATCACAGATACGCAGTATTTT. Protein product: CASSPSGVITDTQYF.